This record concerns one T cell receptor (beta chain) sequence. Its specificity is not known. TCRdb reprocessed the reads with MiXCR, giving one entry per CDR3 protein. The sample has some 180,000 distinct CDR3 sequences; approximately 17% are singletons. This sample is drawn from a study of T cell repertoires in cytomegalovirus infection. Turning to the study itself: Public TCR beta signatures marked donors with CMV infection and the matching HLA. The study's findings and limits: Summed frequency of public TCR beta families distinguished CMV carriers with the relevant HLA. The ex vivo response showed dominance by HLA-C-restricted CMV-specific TCR beta clonotypes.

The CDR3 runs 14 residues. The V gene's germline CDR1 is DFQATT and CDR2 SNEGSKA (reference sequence). With 3 bases clipped from V and 0 bases from J, the junction kept 4 bases outside the gene matches. The TCR originated in a human donor in good health (CMV status not recorded). Some clones in this sample may be carry-over from other donors' samples. V is TRBV20-1 and J is TRBJ1-2, with 7 bases fitting TRBD1. The sequencing sample was made of CD8+ T cells from PBMCs. Written as DNA, the CDR3 is TGCAGTGCTAGTGGTACAGGGGCTAACTATGGCTACACCTTC. It yields the protein CSASGTGANYGYTF.